These T cell receptor beta chains were read from a single sample in a study of identical twins. TCRdb reanalysed the 5' RACE reads using MiXCR and keeps one entry per CDR3 protein. This table has about 660,000 distinct CDR3 sequences, less than 10% appearing once. The same sample was also studied in work on yellow fever vaccine responses in identical twins.

The sequencing sample was made of PBMCs. These receptors came from a woman aged 18-29 years in good health. The CDR3 runs from the conserved cysteine through the conserved F or W. The D gene is left open where the match is weak. The listing skips clone size in some rows; elsewhere it reads once, few, many or a size class.

TRBJ2-5	.	.	TRBV2	CASSESRVQETQYF	TGTGCCAGCAGTGAATCCAGGGTCCAAGAGACCCAGTACTTC
TRBJ2-1	.	TRBD2	TRBV14	CASSQVLGGRVEQFF	TGTGCCAGCAGCCAAGTTTTAGGCGGGAGAGTAGAGCAGTTCTTC
TRBJ2-7	.	.	TRBV4-2	CASSAVMGNEQYF	TGTGCCAGCAGCGCTGTAATGGGCAACGAGCAGTACTTC
TRBJ2-1	.	TRBD1	TRBV10-3	CAISEPGTGVGNEQFF	TGTGCCATCAGTGAGCCCGGGACAGGGGTTGGAAATGAGCAGTTCTTC
TRBJ2-5	many	.	TRBV28	CASIPQGFDETQYF	TGTGCCAGCATCCCTCAGGGATTTGATGAGACCCAGTACTTC
TRBJ2-2	.	.	TRBV10-3	CAISDGGQNTGELFF	TGTGCCATCAGTGACGGGGGGCAGAACACCGGGGAGCTGTTTTTT
TRBJ1-5	few	.	TRBV4-3	CASSQDLGFDQPQHF	TGCGCCAGCAGCCAAGATCTGGGTTTTGATCAGCCCCAGCATTTT
TRBJ2-3	many	.	TRBV29-1	CSVMGQSTLPTDTQYF	TGCAGCGTTATGGGGCAGTCTACCCTCCCCACAGATACGCAGTATTTT
TRBJ2-6	few	.	TRBV15	CATATRSSGANVLTF	TGTGCCACCGCTACTCGGTCCTCTGGGGCCAACGTCCTGACTTTC
TRBJ2-5	.	.	TRBV2	CASSFGGRKETQYF	TGTGCCAGCAGCTTTGGAGGGAGAAAAGAGACCCAGTACTTC
TRBJ2-7	many	.	TRBV7-2	CASSLYRGSSYEQYF	TGTGCCAGCAGCTTGTATCGGGGCAGCTCCTACGAGCAGTACTTC
TRBJ2-7	many	.	TRBV20-1	CSASRGAGYEQYF	TGCAGTGCTAGTAGGGGGGCAGGGTACGAGCAGTACTTC
TRBJ2-5	.	TRBD2	TRBV5-1	CASSSGLAGGKETQYF	TGCGCCAGCAGCTCAGGACTAGCGGGGGGTAAAGAGACCCAGTACTTC
TRBJ2-1	many	TRBD1	TRBV6-2/TRBV6-3	CASTDPGQSYNEQFF	TGTGCCAGCACCGACCCGGGACAGTCCTACAATGAGCAGTTCTTC
TRBJ2-7	.	.	TRBV11-2	CASSQTGGLEQYF	TGTGCCAGCAGCCAGACAGGTGGGCTCGAGCAGTACTTC
TRBJ2-1	many	.	TRBV10-3	CAISEGLVNEQFF	TGTGCCATCAGTGAGGGGCTAGTTAATGAGCAGTTCTTC
TRBJ2-3	few	TRBD2	TRBV6-5	CASSTGTRGQYF	TGTGCCAGCAGTACCGGGACTAGAGGGCAGTATTTT
TRBJ2-4	few	.	TRBV7-9	CASSLLLDRNIQYF	TGTGCCAGCAGCTTACTCCTGGACCGGAACATTCAGTACTTC
TRBJ2-1	few	.	TRBV7-3	CASSLIGGDSYNEQFF	TGTGCCAGCAGCTTAATAGGGGGTGACTCTTACAATGAGCAGTTCTTC
TRBJ2-2	many	TRBD2	TRBV12-3/TRBV12-4	CAIPKASGTGELFF	TGTGCCATCCCGAAGGCTAGCGGCACCGGGGAGCTGTTTTTT
TRBJ2-5	.	.	TRBV7-6	CASSLDPLQETQYF	TGTGCCAGCAGCTTAGACCCCCTACAAGAGACCCAGTACTTC
TRBJ2-1	few	TRBD2	TRBV10-1	CASSEMAGENEQFF	TGCGCCAGCAGTGAGATGGCGGGAGAAAATGAGCAGTTCTTC
TRBJ2-4	many	.	TRBV12-3/TRBV12-4	CASSLRLGGKNIQYF	TGTGCCAGCAGTTTACGCTTAGGGGGGAAAAACATTCAGTACTTC
TRBJ2-3	.	.	TRBV16	CASSQSADTQYF	TGTGCCAGCAGCCAATCGGCCGATACGCAGTATTTT
TRBJ2-1	many	TRBD2	TRBV20-1	CSASVRGASGRYDEQFF	TGCAGTGCTAGTGTCAGGGGAGCTAGCGGGAGGTACGATGAGCAGTTCTTC
TRBJ2-5	few	.	TRBV5-6	CASSLGRSVQETQYF	TGTGCCAGCAGCTTGGGACGGAGCGTCCAAGAGACCCAGTACTTC
TRBJ1-4	few	TRBD1	TRBV5-6	CASSLVRTGGEKLFF	TGTGCCAGCAGCTTGGTCCGGACAGGGGGCGAAAAACTGTTTTTT
TRBJ2-7	.	.	TRBV5-1	CASSFTVGGEQYF	TGCGCCAGCAGCTTCACCGTGGGGGGCGAGCAGTACTTC
TRBJ2-7	.	.	TRBV20-1	CSARDQGLEQYF	TGCAGTGCTAGAGATCAGGGGCTCGAGCAGTACTTC
TRBJ1-2	many	.	TRBV6-5	CASSNSTRPQNGDYGYTF	TGTGCCAGCAGTAACTCTACCAGACCCCAGAATGGAGACTATGGCTACACCTTC
TRBJ2-1	few	.	TRBV28	CASTAFKGEQFF	TGTGCCAGCACCGCCTTTAAAGGAGAGCAGTTCTTC
TRBJ2-1	.	TRBD1	TRBV12-3/TRBV12-4	CASSFPGQGNYNEQFF	TGTGCCAGCAGTTTTCCGGGACAGGGGAATTACAATGAGCAGTTCTTC
TRBJ2-7	.	.	TRBV18	CASSPNKGQAYEQYF	TGTGCCAGCTCACCGAACAAGGGGCAGGCCTACGAGCAGTACTTC
TRBJ2-1	.	TRBD2	TRBV6-1	CASRETSGGLRGSNEQFF	TGTGCCAGCAGGGAGACTAGCGGGGGCCTTAGAGGGTCTAATGAGCAGTTCTTC
TRBJ2-2	few	TRBD1	TRBV7-9	CASSPWTGGVTGELFF	TGTGCCAGCAGCCCATGGACAGGGGGTGTCACCGGGGAGCTGTTTTTT
TRBJ1-1	few	.	TRBV9	CASTEGSGRMNTEAFF	TGTGCCAGCACCGAGGGGTCGGGGCGGATGAACACTGAAGCTTTCTTT
TRBJ2-3	few	.	TRBV6-5	CASSYTLPGESGDTQYF	TGTGCCAGCAGTTACACACTTCCGGGAGAGTCAGGTGATACGCAGTATTTT
TRBJ2-5	.	.	TRBV3-1	CASSQVSHQETQYF	TGTGCCAGCAGCCAAGTGAGCCACCAAGAGACCCAGTACTTC
TRBJ2-5	few	.	TRBV15	CATSSQETQYF	TGTGCCACCAGCAGCCAAGAGACCCAGTACTTC
TRBJ2-1	many	TRBD2	TRBV12-3/TRBV12-4	CAVRGSYNEQFF	TGTGCCGTGCGGGGGTCCTACAATGAGCAGTTCTTC
TRBJ2-7	many	TRBD1	TRBV5-6	CASSLDGTGYYEQYF	TGTGCCAGCAGCTTGGACGGGACAGGGTACTACGAGCAGTACTTC
TRBJ2-1	few	.	TRBV2	CASSELVGNNEQFF	TGTGCCAGCAGTGAATTGGTGGGGAACAATGAGCAGTTCTTC
TRBJ2-1	.	TRBD2	TRBV4-1	CASSQDPWLAGSAEQFF	TGCGCCAGCAGCCAAGACCCGTGGCTAGCGGGATCGGCTGAGCAGTTCTTC
TRBJ1-3	.	TRBD1	TRBV12-3/TRBV12-4	CASSSPTGGSGNTIYF	TGTGCCAGCAGTTCGCCCACAGGGGGCTCTGGAAACACCATATATTTT
TRBJ1-2	.	.	TRBV29-1	CSERSLYGYTF	TGCAGCGAGAGGTCCTTGTATGGCTACACCTTC
TRBJ2-1	few	TRBD1	TRBV18	CASTIIGDSQEQFF	TGTGCCAGCACAATTATAGGGGACAGCCAGGAGCAGTTCTTC
TRBJ2-1	few	.	TRBV2	CASSLSRSLNEQFF	TGTGCCAGCAGTCTCTCCCGGAGTCTAAATGAGCAGTTCTTC
TRBJ2-7	.	TRBD2	TRBV5-5	CASSFRTSSYEQYF	TGTGCCAGCAGCTTTCGGACTAGTTCCTACGAGCAGTACTTC
TRBJ2-1	.	.	TRBV2	CASSDVGQFNEQFF	TGTGCCAGCAGTGACGTAGGACAGTTCAATGAGCAGTTCTTC
TRBJ1-2	few	.	TRBV29-1	CSVEPGAGAGGYTF	TGCAGCGTTGAACCGGGGGCAGGGGCAGGCGGCTACACCTTC
TRBJ2-1	many	TRBD1	TRBV12-3/TRBV12-4	CASSQPDRGYNEQFF	TGTGCCAGCAGTCAACCGGACAGGGGCTACAATGAGCAGTTCTTC
TRBJ2-3	many	.	TRBV12-5	CASGPPGSDTQYF	TGTGCTAGTGGTCCCCCAGGGTCAGATACGCAGTATTTT
TRBJ2-1	.	.	TRBV5-6	CASSLDGVGGEQFF	TGTGCCAGCAGCTTGGATGGGGTGGGAGGTGAGCAGTTCTTC
TRBJ2-7	.	TRBD2	TRBV28	CASSHPEGLVREQYF	TGTGCCAGCAGTCACCCCGAGGGACTAGTCCGCGAGCAGTACTTC
TRBJ1-2	few	TRBD1	TRBV10-3	CAMRQGDGYTF	TGTGCCATGAGACAGGGAGACGGCTACACCTTC
TRBJ2-3	many	.	TRBV20-1	CSARVDGGLYTDTQYF	TGCAGTGCTAGGGTGGACGGAGGATTATACACAGATACGCAGTATTTT
TRBJ2-3	many	.	TRBV5-1	CASSLVGSGTDTQYF	TGCGCCAGCAGCTTGGTCGGGAGTGGAACAGATACGCAGTATTTT
TRBJ1-1	.	.	TRBV4-2	CASSQDLTDQSLNTEAFF	TGTGCCAGCAGCCAAGATTTGACAGATCAGTCCCTTAACACTGAAGCTTTCTTT
TRBJ2-1	many	.	TRBV6-2/TRBV6-3	CASRMGTSNEQFF	TGTGCCAGCAGAATGGGGACTTCGAATGAGCAGTTCTTC
TRBJ2-5	.	TRBD1	TRBV27	CASSIRDRGRFETQYF	TGTGCCAGCAGTATACGGGACAGGGGGCGCTTCGAGACCCAGTACTTC